This entry lists 32 T cell receptor beta chains sequenced from one sample in a study of blood T cells in healthy people across ages. It was with a sample-barcoded 5' primer and a J-beta primer mix that a second PCR of about 6 to 12 cycles was run. TCRdb re-called the 5' RACE reads with MiXCR, one entry per CDR3 protein. The data hold hundreds of thousands of distinct CDR3 sequences, with around 31% observed a single time. The sample comprised blood. These receptors all stem from a woman over 75 in good health.

In this sample, this clonotype turned up a few times. The chain combines TRBV4-3 with TRBJ1-2, with D possibly TRBD1 on 5 matching bases. Germline-derived CDR1 and CDR2 are LGHNA and YSLEER. The CDR3 has 16 amino acids. Trimming cost V 0 bases and J 7 bases, with 18 bases left between them. The CDR3 loop is CASSQEWDPGMGGYTF. The CDR3 coding sequence is TGCGCCAGCAGCCAAGAGTGGGACCCTGGGATGGGTGGCTACACCTTC.

This clonotype has at least ten counts. The V and J genes are TRBV12-3 or TRBV12-4 and TRBJ2-1, with 9 bases matching TRBD2. The trim removed 11 bases at V and 8 bases at J, leaving 13 bases unmatched. The CDR3 covers 14 residues. CDR3 sequence: CADAGGTGGYEQFF. CDR3 sequence (DNA): TGTGCCGACGCGGGGGGGACGGGGGGCTATGAGCAGTTCTTC.

This clonotype was observed many times. The chain recombines TRBV12-3 or TRBV12-4 with TRBJ1-5; weak D call: TRBD1 (6 bases). The V end lost 5 bases, the J end lost 2 bases, and 13 bases lay between the germline ends. The CDR3 covers 15 residues. The CDR3 here is CASSKKGVGNQPQHF. The CDR3 region has the DNA TGTGCCAGCAGTAAAAAGGGGGTTGGCAATCAGCCCCAGCATTTT.

Many counts were recorded for this clonotype. The rearrangement uses TRBV5-1 and TRBJ2-3; no reliable D call. This CDR3 region has 15 residues. CDR1 SGHRS and CDR2 YFSETQ come from the germline V gene. Trimming pared 2 bases from V and 4 bases from J, leaving 14 bases between. Written as DNA, the CDR3 is TGCGCCAGCAGCTTATCGATTATGGGATCAGATACGCAGTATTTT. This encodes CASSLSIMGSDTQYF.

The V gene is TRBV11-3, the J gene TRBJ2-3, with TRBD1 identical over 11 bases. Germline CDR1 reads SGHNT; CDR2 reads YENEEA. CDR3 size: 16 residues. V shed 4 bases, J shed 5 bases, and the junction held 8 bases outside the gene matches. The DNA for the CDR3 is TGTGCCAGCAGCTCCAGGACAGGGGGCAGAGGAGATACGCAGTATTTT. Its protein is CASSSRTGGRGDTQYF.

Many counts were recorded for this clonotype. The chain links TRBV7-3 to TRBJ1-1; possible D gene TRBD1, 6 bases. Germline V gene sequence: CDR1 SGHTA, CDR2 FQGTGA. Between the trimmed V and J ends, which lost 4 bases and 4 bases, there was a span of 13 bases. The CDR3 is made up of 14 amino acids. CDR3: CASSSQGQATEAFF. As DNA, the CDR3 is TGTGCCAGCAGCTCCCAGGGGCAGGCCACTGAAGCTTTCTTT.

The sample holds a few counts of this clonotype. V usage is TRBV3-1 and J usage is TRBJ1-2; no firm D call. Per germline, CDR1 LGHDT and CDR2 YNNKEL (reference sequence). V shed 3 bases and J shed 8 bases, with 19 bases lying between them. This CDR3 has 15 residues. CDR3 sequence: CASSQGAGSSMGYTF. CDR3 bases: TGTGCCAGCAGCCAGGGTGCCGGGTCGAGTATGGGCTACACCTTC.

This clonotype was seen a few times. This may be a read error: a much more frequent sequence differs by one nucleotide. This chain uses TRBV6-1 with TRBJ2-1; the match to TRBD2 covers 9 bases. The CDR3 is 15 residues long. Germline lookup yields CDR1 MNHNS and CDR2 SASEGT. With 2 bases clipped from V and 5 bases from J, the junction kept 4 bases outside the gene matches. CDR3 DNA: TGTGCCAGCAGTGAACGGCGGGGGGGCAACAATGAGCAGTTCTTC. This encodes CASSERRGGNNEQFF.

In its sample, this clonotype was seen many times. V is TRBV7-9 and J is TRBJ1-6; TRBD1 matches at 8 bases. In germline, CDR1 is SEHNR, CDR2 FQNEAQ (reference sequence). This CDR3 has 16 amino acids. Trimming removed 1 base from V and 7 bases from J; junction bases left unmatched: 6. The CDR3 nucleotides are TGTGCCAGCAGCTTAGGGACAGGGACCGGGAATTCACCCCTCCACTTT. As protein: CASSLGTGTGNSPLHF.

This clonotype was detected ten times or more. The rearrangement uses TRBV29-1 and TRBJ1-1; no clear D gene. Germline values: CDR1 SQVTM, CDR2 ANQGSEA. V was pared by 4 bases and J by 3 bases, with 12 bases between. The CDR3 runs 13 residues. The CDR3 DNA reads TGCAGCGTTGGGCCGGCCGGTGACACTGAAGCTTTCTTT. This translates into CSVGPAGDTEAFF.

This clonotype was picked up many times. The genes are TRBV10-3 and TRBJ1-5, with a possible D match to TRBD1 (6 bases). Germline CDR1 and CDR2: ENHRY and SYGVKD. The CDR3 has 17 amino acids. Trimming took 2 bases from V and 4 from J, leaving 18 bases between them. The CDR3 DNA sequence: TGTGCCATCAGTGAGAGGGGCAGGGGTCAACTTAATCAGCCCCAGCATTTT. This translates into CAISERGRGQLNQPQHF.

This clonotype showed up just once. The V gene is TRBV6-5, the J gene TRBJ1-4; no reliable D call. The CDR3 spans 14 residues. V lost 0 bases to trimming and J lost 6 bases, with 8 bases between them. Germline CDR1 reads MNHEY; CDR2 reads SVGAGI. The CDR3 DNA reads as TGTGCCAGCAGTTACTCGGGATACCATGAAAAACTGTTTTTT. Protein product: CASSYSGYHEKLFF.

V usage is TRBV12-3 or TRBV12-4 and J usage is TRBJ1-4; no definite D call. The CDR3 runs 15 residues. Trimming cost V 1 base and J 0 bases, with 6 bases left between them. The CDR3, as DNA: TGTGCCAGCAGTTTAGACAGTACAACTAATGAAAAACTGTTTTTT. Translation: CASSLDSTTNEKLFF.

This clonotype was picked up many times. The chain has TRBV6-2 or TRBV6-3 and TRBJ2-3, with 13 bases fitting TRBD2. Unmatched junction bases numbered 7, after V lost 4 bases and J lost 0 bases. The CDR3 sequence is 18 residues long. The V gene's germline CDR1 is MNHEY and CDR2 SVGEGT. CDR3 in DNA: TGTGCCAGCAGTTCTCGACTAGCGGGGGGCTCCAGCACAGATACGCAGTATTTT. Translated: CASSSRLAGGSSTDTQYF.

Ten or more counts support this clonotype. This chain joins TRBV5-1 and TRBJ2-1; TRBD1 aligns across 10 bases. The CDR3 has 15 residues. After removal of 4 bases from V and 6 bases from J, the junction contained 7 bases not matched to a gene. CDR1 and CDR2 (germline): SGHRS, YFSETQ. CDR3: CASSRPGQGFNEQFF. In DNA form, the CDR3 reads TGCGCCAGCAGCCGTCCGGGACAGGGGTTCAATGAGCAGTTCTTC.

This clonotype was found many times. This sequence joins TRBV7-2 and TRBJ2-5; D possibly corresponds to TRBD2 (7 bases). V lost 5 bases to trimming and J lost 7 bases, with 14 bases between them. Germline V gene lookup returns CDR1 SGHTA and CDR2 FQGNSA. The CDR3 runs 13 residues. The CDR3 region is CASSPSGEGTQYF. The CDR3, as DNA: TGTGCCAGCAGCCCATCAGGGGAGGGGACCCAGTACTTC. The variable domain in full, completed from reference TRBV7-2 and TRBJ2-5, reads GAGVSQSPSNKVTEKGKDVELRCDPISGHTALYWYRQSLGQGLEFLIYFQGNSAPDKSGLPSDRFSAERTGGSVSTLTIQRTQQEDSAVYLCASSPSGEGTQYFGPGTRLLVL.

This clonotype was observed many times. The genes are TRBV5-8 and TRBJ1-5; possible D gene TRBD1, 5 bases. CDR1 is SGHTS, CDR2 YDEGEE, per germline. The V end was cut by 4 bases, the J end by 0 bases, with 14 bases between. CDR3 length: 16 amino acids. The CDR3 DNA sequence: TGTGCCAGCAGCCGAGGGGACCGTATTAGCAATCAGCCCCAGCATTTT. Translating it yields CASSRGDRISNQPQHF.

This clonotype was detected many times. The gene calls are TRBV5-6 and TRBJ1-2; no clear D gene. Trimming stripped 4 bases from V and 8 bases from J, with 9 bases between. The CDR3 sequence is 11 residues long. Germline-derived CDR1 and CDR2 are SGHDT and YYEEEE. The CDR3 DNA reads TGTGCCAGCAGCGAGGGAGGAGGCTACACCTTC. Protein product: CASSEGGGYTF.

J is TRBJ1-1 and V is TRBV20-1; tentative D call: TRBD1 (6 bases). Germline V lookup: CDR1 DFQATT, CDR2 SNEGSKA (reference sequence). Deletions cut 3 bases from V and 5 bases from J, with 16 bases between. The CDR3 contains 14 residues. The CDR3 DNA sequence: TGCAGTGCTAGGACAGGACTTATGGGGACTGAAGCTTTCTTT. It yields the protein CSARTGLMGTEAFF.

In its sample, this clonotype was seen many times. This chain connects TRBV12-3 or TRBV12-4 to TRBJ1-1, with unresolved D. V shed 5 bases and J shed 3 bases, with 7 bases lying between them. The CDR3 contains 12 residues. In DNA form, the CDR3 reads TGTGCCAGCAGTCGCCGGGACACTGAAGCTTTCTTT. Its protein product is CASSRRDTEAFF.

This clonotype was observed a few times. This chain links TRBV2 with TRBJ2-3; 9 nucleotides match TRBD2. The V and J ends lost 5 bases and 4 bases, in that order; junction bases with no gene match: 10. The CDR3 consists of 16 residues. Germline V gene sequence: CDR1 SNHLY, CDR2 FYNNEI. Here the CDR3 DNA reads TGTGCCAGCAGTATGCTAAGTCAGCGGGGGGCAGATACGCAGTATTTT. It yields the protein CASSMLSQRGADTQYF. The full variable domain, its missing parts supplied by reference TRBV2 and TRBJ2-3, is EPEVTQTPSHQVTQMGQEVILRCVPISNHLYFYWYRQILGQKVEFLVSFYNNEISEKSEIFDDQFSVERPDGSNFTLKIRSTKLEDSAMYFCASSMLSQRGADTQYFGPGTRLTVL.

This clonotype has ten or more counts. This rearrangement joins TRBV9 to TRBJ1-1; the D is unclear. The CDR3 consists of 13 residues. In germline, CDR1 is SGDLS, CDR2 YYNGEE. V was cut by 0 bases and J by 1 base, with 4 bases left in between. The CDR3 protein is CASSVAANTEAFF. CDR3 sequence (DNA): TGTGCCAGCAGCGTAGCGGCGAACACTGAAGCTTTCTTT.

This clonotype has at least ten counts. The chain uses TRBV30 and TRBJ1-2, with D unclear. The CDR3 is 11 residues long. V gave up 5 bases and J gave up 13 bases, with 17 bases separating them. CDR1 and CDR2 from the germline V gene are GTSNPN and SVGIG (reference sequence). CDR3 DNA sequence: TGTGCCTGGTTACGACATTTGACTTCCACCTTC. It is translated as CAWLRHLTSTF.

As concerns this clonotype: This may be a read error, as it is one base from a much larger clone. The chain recombines TRBV2 with TRBJ1-1; D might be TRBD1 (5 bases). This CDR3 spans 13 amino acids. In germline, CDR1 is SNHLY, CDR2 FYNNEI. The CDR3 nucleotides read TGTGCCAGCAGTGGACAGATGAACACTGTAGCTTTCTTT. Encoded protein: CASSGQMNTVAFF.

This clonotype has a handful of counts. The chain uses TRBV6-1 and TRBJ1-1; no clear D gene. V lost 3 bases and J 11 bases, leaving 7 bases between the germline ends. Germline CDR1 MNHNS, CDR2 SASEGT. This CDR3 spans 10 amino acids. The CDR3 nucleotides read TGTGCCAGCAGTGAGGTAGGGGCTTTCTTT. This encodes CASSEVGAFF.

The chain couples TRBV5-1 to TRBJ2-7; D is unresolved. Germline V gene lookup returns CDR1 SGHRS and CDR2 YFSETQ. Trimming left V 0 bases short and J 6 bases short, with 13 bases between. The CDR3 covers 14 residues. The CDR3 DNA follows: TGCGCCAGCAGCTTGGCGAGCCAAAGTGGCGAGCAGTACTTC. It specifies CASSLASQSGEQYF.

This clonotype was found many times. The chain combines TRBV5-1 with TRBJ2-1, with 10 bases aligning to TRBD2. The CDR3 loop spans 16 amino acids. The germline V gene encodes CDR1 SGHRS and CDR2 YFSETQ. Trimming at V came to 1 base and at J to 2 bases, leaving 3 bases not matched to a gene. The CDR3 bases are TGCGCCAGCAGCTTGTTCACTAGCGGGGCCTACAATGAGCAGTTCTTC. Translating it yields CASSLFTSGAYNEQFF.

This clonotype has at least ten counts. This rearrangement joins TRBV5-1 to TRBJ2-1; no reliable D call. There are 15 residues in the CDR3. Germline-derived CDR1 and CDR2 are SGHRS and YFSETQ. Trimming removed 0 bases from V and 8 bases from J, with 15 bases in between. The CDR3 DNA reads as TGCGCCAGCAGCTTGGCCTTGGCTAGTAGCCATGAGCAGTTCTTC. As protein: CASSLALASSHEQFF.

In its sample, this clonotype was seen a few times. The V call is TRBV7-6, the J call TRBJ2-1, with 9 positions matching TRBD1. This CDR3 region has 15 residues. V was pared by 1 base and J by 9 bases, with 7 bases of the junction left unmatched. CDR1 is SGHVS, CDR2 FNYEAQ, per germline. The CDR3 region is CASSLGGTGWIEQFF. CDR3 sequence (DNA): TGTGCCAGCAGCTTAGGAGGGACAGGGTGGATTGAGCAGTTCTTC.

This clonotype was counted ten times or more. The rearrangement links TRBV7-2 to TRBJ2-1; 9 nucleotides match TRBD1. The V gene end was trimmed by 5 bases and the J gene end by 4 bases; junction bases not matched to a gene: 9. This CDR3 region has 16 residues. Germline-derived CDR1 and CDR2 are SGHTA and FQGNSA. CDR3 nucleotide sequence: TGTGCCAGCAGCCGACCCGGGACAGGGATTTACAATGAGCAGTTCTTC. Translation gives CASSRPGTGIYNEQFF. The complete variable domain, with remaining parts taken from reference TRBV7-2 and TRBJ2-1, reads GAGVSQSPSNKVTEKGKDVELRCDPISGHTALYWYRQSLGQGLEFLIYFQGNSAPDKSGLPSDRFSAERTGGSVSTLTIQRTQQEDSAVYLCASSRPGTGIYNEQFFGPGTRLTVL.

V and J are TRBV7-9 and TRBJ1-6; D gene ambiguous. CDR1 and CDR2 from the germline V gene are SEHNR and FQNEAQ (reference sequence). This CDR3 is built from 14 residues. Trimming removed 3 bases at V and 9 bases at J, with 12 bases between. CDR3 region: CASSFRVDGSPLHF. DNA for the CDR3: TGTGCCAGCAGCTTTCGGGTTGACGGTTCACCCCTCCACTTT.

A few counts support this clonotype. The chain combines TRBV20-1 with TRBJ2-7; 7 bases map to TRBD1. Trimming at V came to 2 bases and at J to 6 bases, leaving 7 bases not matched to a gene. There are 13 residues in the CDR3. Germline values: CDR1 DFQATT, CDR2 SNEGSKA (reference sequence). This CDR3 reads CSARITGVGEQYF. CDR3 DNA: TGCAGTGCTAGAATAACAGGGGTTGGCGAGCAGTACTTC.